This T cell receptor beta chain was observed in a study of Ad26.COV2.S vaccination and SARS-CoV-2 variants. Study-level background: Doses of Ad26.COV2.S were injected into muscle once or twice, 56 days apart.

To note about this clone: Its target is unknown.

CDR1 is SEHNR and CDR2 is FQNEAQ in the germline V gene (reference sequence). This CDR3 has 11 amino acids. The V end lost 2 bases, the J end lost 7 bases, and 3 bases lay between the germline ends. Study results and caveats: Vaccinees displayed broader spike-specific TCR repertoires than placebo recipients. Researchers reported similar non-spike TCR breadth in vaccine and placebo recipients.

Assay used: immunoSEQ multiplex PCR; TCRdb lists only in-frame clones, some missing. Among hundreds of thousands of clones listed, around nine tenths were seen once. Treatment denoted: roughly 20 received Ad26.COV2.S at low or high dose, single or two shots; roughly five received placebo; per-sample allocation not given. Material that was analyzed had been drawn on day 63 after the first vaccine or placebo injection. The chain links TRBV7-9 to TRBJ2-1; the D is unclear. The receptor's source is a person between 18 and 65 years old who received the Ad26.COV2.S COVID-19 vaccine or a placebo. Sequences were derived from peripheral blood, sampled in a trial of Ad26.COV2.S vaccine versus placebo. The CDR3 region is CASSLKNEQFF. Here the CDR3 DNA reads TGTGCCAGCAGCTTAAAAAATGAGCAGTTCTTC.